The 8 T cell receptor beta chains below all came from one sample that was sequenced in a study of shared clonotypes between healthy human individuals. TCRdb's copy holds only in-frame clones and misses some; the assay was immunoSEQ multiplex PCR. The table records about 490,000 clones, over 60% of them present only once. The material sequenced was PBMCs. The receptors were gathered from a woman aged 40 to 50 in good health. Some clones in this sample may be carry-over from other donors' samples.

The V call is TRBV5-1, the J call TRBJ2-3; 7 bases align to TRBD2. CDR3 length equals 16 residues. V was clipped by 0 bases and J by 3 bases; unmatched bases: 7. Germline values: CDR1 SGHRS, CDR2 YFSETQ. CDR3 sequence (DNA): TGCGCCAGCAGCTTGGCACGTGGACTAGTGACAGATACGCAGTATTTT. Translated: CASSLARGLVTDTQYF.

This chain joins TRBV27 and TRBJ2-7, with 10 nucleotides matching TRBD2. The CDR3 spans 18 residues. Unmatched junction bases numbered 16, after V lost 4 bases and J lost 4 bases. CDR1 MNHEY and CDR2 SMNVEV come from the germline V gene (reference sequence). This CDR3 is CASSSSMGLAGASYEQYF. As DNA, the CDR3 is TGTGCCAGCAGTTCCTCGATGGGGCTAGCGGGAGCCTCATACGAGCAGTACTTC.

This clone appeared a single time. The chain recombines TRBV19 with TRBJ2-2; 9 bases fit TRBD1. Germline lookup yields CDR1 LNHDA and CDR2 SQIVND (reference sequence). J was trimmed by 1 base and V by 6 bases; bases with no gene match: 6. CDR3 length: 16 residues. The CDR3 loop is CASSRQGVVNTGELFF. The CDR3 DNA reads TGTGCCAGTAGCCGACAGGGGGTTGTGAACACCGGGGAGCTGTTTTTT.

As regards this clone: The same CDR3 can be traced to other DNA sequences in this sample. The genes are TRBV30 and TRBJ2-5; D not certain. The J call is in doubt because the DNA end fits TRBJ2-7 better. Germline lookup yields CDR1 GTSNPN and CDR2 SVGIG (reference sequence). The CDR3 has 13 amino acids. The CDR3 reads CAWGSVGADEQYF. The CDR3 DNA follows: TGTGCCTGGGGCTCCGTGGGCGCAGACGAGCAGTACTTC.

Only one count was recorded for this clone. This may be a read error, as it is one base from a much larger clone. Without the conserved terminal phenylalanine or tryptophan, this CDR3 likely stems from a read error. The CDR3 nucleotides read TGTGCCAGTAGTATTAGCACCGGGGAGCTGTTTCTT. The encoded protein is CASSISTGELFL. This chain joins TRBV19 and TRBJ2-2; D gene uncertain. This CDR3 has 12 amino acids. The germline CDR1 and CDR2 sequences are LNHDA and SQIVND (reference sequence). Trimming pared 3 bases from V and 4 bases from J, leaving 3 bases between.

V usage is TRBV2 and J usage is TRBJ1-1; TRBD1 matches 10 bases. J gave up 8 bases and V 2 bases, and 2 bases lay outside the gene matches. Germline assignment: CDR1 SNHLY and CDR2 FYNNEI. This CDR3 has 13 residues. The CDR3 loop is CASSERGQGEAFF. The CDR3, as DNA: TGTGCCAGCAGTGAAAGGGGACAGGGGGAAGCTTTCTTT.

CDR3: CASKNMALAGGYNEQFF. The CDR3 DNA reads TGTGCCAGTAAAAACATGGCCCTAGCGGGAGGGTACAATGAGCAGTTCTTC. V usage is TRBV19 and J usage is TRBJ2-1; TRBD2 agrees at 12 bases. Per the germline V gene, CDR1 is LNHDA and CDR2 is SQIVND (reference sequence). The CDR3 is made up of 17 amino acids. V gave up 7 bases and J gave up 4 bases; unmatched junction bases: 11.

This clone was counted once. This rearrangement joins TRBV5-1 to TRBJ2-3, with D perhaps being TRBD1 or TRBD2 (5 bases each). Germline values: CDR1 SGHRS, CDR2 YFSETQ. V lost 4 bases, J lost 8 bases, and 23 bases lay in between. CDR3 size: 16 residues. The CDR3 protein is CASSPARGTVGVTQYF. CDR3 sequence (DNA): TGCGCCAGCAGCCCAGCCCGAGGGACCGTAGGGGTTACGCAGTATTTT.